This TCR beta chain was obtained from a study of T cell responses to AZD1222 COVID-19 vaccine. V was trimmed by 4 bases and J by 2 bases, leaving 3 bases between them. Germline-derived CDR1 and CDR2 are SGDLS and YYNGEE. The CDR3 length is 11 residues. Profiling relied on immunoSEQ multiplex PCR, and the TCRdb table lists in-frame clones only, not all of them. The sample lists approximately 92,000 clones, about 90% occurring once. This clone was counted once. The chain uses TRBV9 and TRBJ1-1; D is ambiguous. Sequences were derived from peripheral blood, sampled on day 0 of AZD1222 vaccination. The origin of this receptor is an adult in good health. CDR3 nucleotides: TGTGCCAGCAGCATAAACACTGAAGCTTTCTTT. Amino acids: CASSINTEAFF.